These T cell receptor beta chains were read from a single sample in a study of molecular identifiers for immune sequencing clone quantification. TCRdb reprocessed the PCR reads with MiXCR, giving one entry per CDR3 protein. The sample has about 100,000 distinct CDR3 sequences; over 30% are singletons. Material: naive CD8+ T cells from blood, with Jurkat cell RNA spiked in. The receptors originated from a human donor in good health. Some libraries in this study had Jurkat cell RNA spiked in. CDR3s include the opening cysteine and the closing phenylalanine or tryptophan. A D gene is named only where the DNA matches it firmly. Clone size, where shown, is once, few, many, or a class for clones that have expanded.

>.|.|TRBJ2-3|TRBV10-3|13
CAISLGSQDTQYF
TGTGCCATCAGCCTAGGATCCCAAGATACGCAGTATTTT
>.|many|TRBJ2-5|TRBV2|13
CASRGPYQETQYF
TGTGCCAGCCGGGGACCGTACCAAGAGACCCAGTACTTC
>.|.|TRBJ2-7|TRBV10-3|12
CAISVVPDEQYF
TGTGCCATCAGTGTGGTCCCGGACGAGCAGTACTTC
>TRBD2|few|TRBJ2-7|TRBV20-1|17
CSAKLAGAERVLYEQYF
TGCAGTGCTAAATTAGCGGGAGCCGAGAGAGTCCTCTACGAGCAGTACTTC
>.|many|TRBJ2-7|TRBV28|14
CASSPYRVGYEQYF
TGTGCCAGCAGTCCATACAGGGTGGGCTACGAGCAGTACTTC
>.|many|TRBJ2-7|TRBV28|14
CASRRLLAPGEQYF
TGTGCCAGCAGACGCCTTCTTGCACCAGGAGAGCAGTACTTC
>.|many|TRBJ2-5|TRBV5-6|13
CASSLGNLETQYF
TGTGCCAGCAGCTTGGGGAACCTCGAGACCCAGTACTTC
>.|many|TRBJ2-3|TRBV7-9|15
CASSHPLARGDTQYF
TGTGCCAGCAGCCACCCCTTGGCGCGTGGGGATACGCAGTATTTT
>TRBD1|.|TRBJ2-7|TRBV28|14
CAGSLYRGHLGQYF
TGTGCCGGCAGTTTATACAGGGGCCACCTCGGGCAGTACTTC
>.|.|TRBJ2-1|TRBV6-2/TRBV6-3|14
CATFRDSQYNEQFF
TGTGCCACCTTCCGGGACTCCCAATACAATGAGCAGTTCTTC
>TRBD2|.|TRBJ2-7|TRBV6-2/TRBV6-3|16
CASRYGRLAGRNEQYF
TGTGCCAGCAGATATGGTCGACTAGCGGGGAGAAACGAGCAGTACTTC
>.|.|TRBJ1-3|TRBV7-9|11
CARSSGNTIYF
TGTGCCAGGTCCTCTGGAAACACCATATATTTT
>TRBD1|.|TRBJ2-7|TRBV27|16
CASSLGTGPSSYEQYF
TGTGCCAGCAGTTTAGGGACAGGGCCCAGCTCCTACGAGCAGTACTTC
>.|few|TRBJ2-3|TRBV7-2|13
CASSLMGGDTQYF
TGTGCCAGCAGCTTAATGGGCGGGGATACGCAGTATTTT
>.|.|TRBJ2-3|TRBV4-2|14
CASSQGQTRDTQYF
TGTGCCAGCAGCCAAGGCCAGACCAGAGATACGCAGTATTTT
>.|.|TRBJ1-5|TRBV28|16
CASSLVGRILNQPQLF
TGTGCCAGCAGTTTAGTAGGACGGATTTTAAATCAGCCCCAGCTTTTT
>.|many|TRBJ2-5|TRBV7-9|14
CASSPVQGQETQYF
TGTGCCAGCAGCCCCGTCCAGGGACAAGAGACCCAGTACTTC
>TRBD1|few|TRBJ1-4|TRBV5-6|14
CASSQTGGVEKLFF
TGTGCCAGCAGCCAGACAGGGGGGGTTGAAAAACTGTTTTTT
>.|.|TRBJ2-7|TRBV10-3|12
CAISDIRYEQYF
TGTGCCATCAGTGACATCCGCTACGAGCAGTACTTC
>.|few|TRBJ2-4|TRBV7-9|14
CASSSGLSKNIQYF
TGTGCTAGCAGCTCGGGACTTAGCAAAAACATTCAGTACTTC
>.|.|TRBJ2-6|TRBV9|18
CASSVDPGSSSGANVLTF
TGTGCCAGCAGCGTAGATCCGGGCTCTAGCTCTGGGGCCAACGTCCTGACTTTC
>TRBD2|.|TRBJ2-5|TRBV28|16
CASSFAGDGGEETQYF
TGTGCCAGCAGTTTTGCGGGGGACGGGGGGGAGGAGACCCAGTACTTC
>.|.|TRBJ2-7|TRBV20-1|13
CCAVDREAYEQYF
TGCTGTGCAGTAGACAGGGAGGCTTACGAGCAGTACTTC
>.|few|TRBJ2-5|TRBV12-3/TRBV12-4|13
CASSLWLQETQYF
TGTGCCAGCAGTTTATGGTTGCAAGAGACCCAGTACTTC
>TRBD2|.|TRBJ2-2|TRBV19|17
CASSRPTSLENTGELFF
TGTGCCAGTAGCCGCCCGACTAGCTTAGAGAACACCGGGGAGCTGTTTTTT
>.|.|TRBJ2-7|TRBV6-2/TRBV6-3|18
CASSWLPGQATSEYEQYF
TGTGCCAGCAGTTGGCTCCCGGGACAGGCGACTAGCGAGTACGAGCAGTACTTC
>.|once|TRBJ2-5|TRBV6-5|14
CASSPQGEEETQNF
TGTGCCAGCAGCCCGCAGGGGGAGGAGGAGACCCAGAACTTC
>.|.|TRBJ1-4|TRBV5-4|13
CASSWGDGEKLFF
TGTGCCAGCAGCTGGGGGGATGGGGAAAAACTGTTTTTT
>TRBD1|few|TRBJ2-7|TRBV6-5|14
CASSYTGVSYEQYF
TGTGCCAGCAGTTACACAGGGGTCTCCTACGAGCAGTACTTC
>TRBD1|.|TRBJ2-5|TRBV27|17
CASSLSRGLKSRETQYF
TGTGCCAGCAGTTTAAGTAGGGGGCTAAAAAGCAGAGAGACCCAGTACTTC
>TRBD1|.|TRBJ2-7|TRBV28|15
CACSYHPGQGREQYF
TGTGCCTGCAGTTACCACCCGGGACAGGGCAGAGAGCAGTACTTC